The 30 T cell receptor beta chains in this list originate from one sample, sequenced in a study of siplizumab effects on memory and regulatory T cells. Only in-frame clones appear in the TCRdb table, and some are missing; sequencing was by immunoSEQ multiplex PCR. This sample yields around 65,000 clones, of which less than 80% are seen a single time; approximately 0.38% belongs to the top ten. Sequencing was carried out using memory CD4+ T cells sorted from blood. The receptor source for this set is a human donor in good health.

Here the CDR3 reads CASSLGGGFDTQYF. The CDR3 DNA sequence: TGTGCCAGCAGCTTAGGAGGGGGCTTTGATACGCAGTATTTT. This rearrangement joins TRBV7-9 to TRBJ2-3; TRBD1 agrees at 7 bases. This CDR3 has 14 residues. Germline V gene lookup returns CDR1 SEHNR and CDR2 FQNEAQ (reference sequence). Trimming at V came to 1 base and at J to 6 bases, leaving 4 bases not matched to a gene.

This clone was observed a handful of times. The rearrangement links TRBV5-4 to TRBJ2-1, with TRBD2 as a possible D gene (6 bases). CDR3 length: 14 amino acids. The ends were cut back, 3 bases at V and 5 bases at J, with 12 bases in the middle. CDR1 and CDR2 (germline): SGHNT, YYREEE (reference sequence). Here the CDR3 DNA reads TGTGCCAGCAGCTCTCCCGGGACTGACAATGAGCAGTTCTTC. Protein: CASSSPGTDNEQFF.

The genes are TRBV18 and TRBJ2-5; 7 bases are shared with TRBD1. V shed 4 bases and J 5 bases; nucleotides not matched to a gene: 10. Germline V CDR1 and CDR2: KGHSH, LQKENI. The CDR3 totals 15 residues. The DNA for the CDR3 is TGTGCCAGCTCACGGATCCGGGCGACAGGGGAGACCCAGTACTTC. It codes for CASSRIRATGETQYF. The variable domain in full, completed from reference TRBV18 and TRBJ2-5, reads NAGVMQNPRHLVRRRGQEARLRCSPMKGHSHVYWYRQLPEEGLKFMVYLQKENIIDESGMPKERFSAEFPKEGPSILRIQQVVRGDSAAYFCASSRIRATGETQYFGPGTRLLVL.

The table lists this clone with a count of one. CDR3 protein: CASSLDPSTDTQYF. The DNA for the CDR3 is TGTGCCAGCAGCTTGGATCCTAGTACAGATACGCAGTATTTT. This chain links TRBV5-4 with TRBJ2-3; no clear D gene. The CDR3 is made up of 14 amino acids. Germline CDR1 SGHNT, CDR2 YYREEE (reference sequence). Trimming left V 0 bases short and J 3 bases short, with 8 bases between.

This chain uses TRBV5-6 with TRBJ1-2; D call uncertain. There are 15 residues in the CDR3. V shed 1 base and J shed 1 base, with 11 bases lying between them. Germline V gene lookup returns CDR1 SGHDT and CDR2 YYEEEE. The CDR3 protein is CASSLRDTSNYGYTF. The CDR3 region has the DNA TGTGCCAGCAGCTTGAGAGACACTAGTAACTATGGCTACACCTTC.

The chain carries TRBV11-2 and TRBJ2-7; D gene unclear. From germline, CDR1 is SGHAT and CDR2 FQNNGV. The V gene lost 1 base and the J gene lost 7 bases, with 14 bases spanning the gap. The CDR3 consists of 14 residues. CDR3 DNA sequence: TGTGCCAGCAGCTTAGTTTTAGGAGTAAAGGAGCAGTACTTC. It is translated as CASSLVLGVKEQYF.

CDR3 protein: CASSLTDTQYF. The CDR3 bases are TGTGCCAGCAGTTTAACGGATACGCAGTATTTT. V usage is TRBV28 and J usage is TRBJ2-3; D is ambiguous. The CDR3 runs 11 residues. Germline loops: CDR1 MDHEN, CDR2 SYDVKM. Trimming removed 2 bases at V and 6 bases at J, with 3 bases between.

The J gene is TRBJ2-7, the V gene TRBV23-1, with 7 bases identical to TRBD1. TRBV23-1 is an open reading frame whose function is uncertain. Germline trimming cut 3 bases from V and 0 bases from J; bases unmatched to any gene: 11. This CDR3 region has 17 residues. The CDR3 loop reads CASSHSTGSRNSYEQYF. CDR3 DNA sequence: TGCGCCAGCAGTCATTCGACAGGGTCCCGAAACTCCTACGAGCAGTACTTC.

The chain couples TRBV6-5 to TRBJ1-2; D is ambiguous. The CDR3 has 13 residues. Germline values: CDR1 MNHEY, CDR2 SVGAGI. The V end was cut by 6 bases, the J end by 4 bases, with 12 bases between. The CDR3 DNA reads TGTGCCAGCAGAAACGGTCAGGTCTATGGCTACACCTTC. Translation: CASRNGQVYGYTF.

The chain recombines TRBV11-1 with TRBJ1-1; 7 bases are shared with TRBD1. Trimming took 6 bases from V and 3 from J; bases not matched to a gene: 13. CDR1 is SGHAT and CDR2 is FQDESV in the germline V gene (reference sequence). This CDR3 spans 16 amino acids. The CDR3 DNA reads as TGTGCCAGCAGTTTTACCTATGACAGGGATGACACTGAAGCTTTCTTT. Its translation is CASSFTYDRDDTEAFF. Based on the CDR3 plus reference TRBV11-1 and TRBJ1-1, the full variable domain is EAEVAQSPRYKITEKSQAVAFWCDPISGHATLYWYRQILGQGPELLVQFQDESVVDDSQLPKDRFSAERLKGVDSTLKIQPAELGDSAMYLCASSFTYDRDDTEAFFGQGTRLTVV.

This clone has just a few counts. The V call is TRBV6-6, the J call TRBJ2-5, with 10 bases identical to TRBD1. V lost 7 bases, J lost 5 bases, and 4 bases stayed unmatched. CDR1 and CDR2 from the germline V gene are MNHNY and SVGAGI (reference sequence). The CDR3 has 13 amino acids. CDR3 loop: CASTGQGVETQYF. As DNA, the CDR3 is TGTGCCAGCACCGGACAGGGGGTGGAGACCCAGTACTTC.

V and J are TRBV7-7 and TRBJ2-5; D remains ambiguous. Deletions cut 2 bases from V and 1 base from J, with 20 bases between. Germline V gene sequence: CDR1 SSHAT, CDR2 FNYEAQ (reference sequence). The CDR3 loop spans 18 amino acids. The CDR3 sequence: CASSLKTRPSPFQETQYF. CDR3 nucleotide sequence: TGTGCCAGCAGCTTAAAAACTCGACCGTCACCTTTCCAAGAGACCCAGTACTTC.

V gene TRBV4-3 combines with J gene TRBJ2-1; D remains unclear. The CDR3 totals 15 residues. V lost 0 bases to trimming and J lost 7 bases, with 13 bases between them. Germline CDR1 is LGHNA and CDR2 is YSLEER. CDR3 bases: TGCGCCAGCAGCCAAGATTTAGGACGGCGAAATGAGCAGTTCTTC. Its translation is CASSQDLGRRNEQFF.

The chain links TRBV5-1 to TRBJ2-5; D is perhaps TRBD2 (7 bases). Germline V gene lookup returns CDR1 SGHRS and CDR2 YFSETQ. The CDR3 has 16 amino acids. The V end lost 3 bases, the J end lost 5 bases, and 20 bases lay between the germline ends. The CDR3 DNA sequence: TGCGCCAGCAGCTCGCAGGGTCGGGGGGCCAAGGAGACCCAGTACTTC. Protein sequence: CASSSQGRGAKETQYF.

The genes are TRBV6-5 and TRBJ1-6; 8 bases match TRBD1. The germline V gene encodes CDR1 MNHEY and CDR2 SVGAGI. The CDR3 is 14 amino acids. V lost 7 bases to trimming and J lost 9 bases; unmatched junction nucleotides: 8. CDR3 amino acids: CASTLGQGSSPLHF. The DNA of the CDR3 is TGTGCCAGCACCCTCGGACAGGGTAGTTCACCCCTCCACTTT.

The CDR3, as DNA: TGTGCCAGCAGCCCAAAGCCGGGACTAGACCTAGGTACGCAGTATTTT. Its protein is CASSPKPGLDLGTQYF. This chain connects TRBV14 to TRBJ2-3; TRBD2 aligns across 8 bases. Germline assignment: CDR1 SGHDN and CDR2 FVKESK. The J segment lost 8 bases and the V segment lost 4 bases, leaving 14 bases of the junction unmatched. The CDR3 has 16 amino acids.

This clone was seen a handful of times. This sequence joins TRBV19 and TRBJ1-2, with D unresolved. The CDR3 covers 12 residues. V was trimmed by 5 bases and J by 5 bases, leaving 9 bases between them. The germline V gene has CDR1 LNHDA and CDR2 SQIVND (reference sequence). CDR3 nucleotide sequence: TGTGCCAGTAGTGGAGTGCTGTATGGCTACACCTTC. Translation gives CASSGVLYGYTF.

The rearrangement uses TRBV9 and TRBJ2-2; D uncertain. V gave up 0 bases and J gave up 8 bases, with 5 bases separating them. The CDR3 runs to 12 residues. The germline V gene encodes CDR1 SGDLS and CDR2 YYNGEE. The CDR3 DNA is TGTGCCAGCAGCGTAGGGGTAGGGGAGCTGTTTTTT. Residues: CASSVGVGELFF. Full variable domain (rest looked up from reference TRBV9 and TRBJ2-2): DSGVTQTPKHLITATGQRVTLRCSPRSGDLSVYWYQQSLDQGLQFLIQYYNGEERAKGNILERFSAQQFPDLHSELNLSSLELGDSALYFCASSVGVGELFFGEGSRLTVL.

This rearrangement joins TRBV4-2 to TRBJ2-2, with D possibly TRBD1 on 7 matching bases. V was trimmed by 1 base and J by 7 bases, leaving 13 bases between them. CDR1 LGHNA and CDR2 YNFKEQ come from the germline V gene. The CDR3 has 15 residues. CDR3 in DNA: TGTGCCAGCAGCCAAGCGCGACAGGGAGGCGGGGAGCTGTTTTTT. It translates to CASSQARQGGGELFF.

The rearrangement uses TRBV5-6 and TRBJ1-4, with 8 bases aligning to TRBD1. The germline CDR1 and CDR2 sequences are SGHDT and YYEEEE. The CDR3 extends over 15 amino acids. V dropped 3 bases and J dropped 10; count of bases not matched to a gene: 11. CDR3 DNA sequence: TGTGCCAGCAGCTGGTTTGGGCAGGGGGCTGGAAAACTGTTTTTT. Protein product: CASSWFGQGAGKLFF.

There are a few counts of this clone. V is TRBV6-5 and J is TRBJ1-2; 7 positions match TRBD1. Trimming took 7 bases from V and 6 from J; bases not matched to a gene: 8. Looked up from germline, CDR1 is MNHEY and CDR2 is SVGAGI. This CDR3 has 13 residues. CDR3 DNA: TGTGCCAGCACCCCGACAGGGCGGGATGGCTACACCTTC. Its protein product is CASTPTGRDGYTF.

The V and J genes are TRBV27 and TRBJ2-5, with D perhaps given as TRBD1 or TRBD2 (5 bases each). The J call is doubtful: the DNA matches TRBJ2-7 better. The CDR3 has 15 amino acids. The V gene's germline CDR1 is MNHEY and CDR2 SMNVEV (reference sequence). CDR3 nucleotide sequence: TGTGCCAGCAGGCCCGGGACGGTCTCCACCTACGAGCAGTACTTC. Translation: CASRPGTVSTYEQYF.

The V gene is TRBV7-3, the J gene TRBJ2-3; D is unclear. Germline CDR1 and CDR2: SGHTA and FQGTGA. The CDR3 loop spans 14 amino acids. V was shortened by 6 bases and J by 1 base, with 11 bases between the two germline ends. CDR3 coding DNA: TGTGCCAGCAGTTCTCTCGGCCGCACAGATACGCAGTATTTT. Translating it yields CASSSLGRTDTQYF.

This clone was observed a few times. Sequence at one end of the junction differs from germline and may be a read error. The chain carries TRBV25-1 and TRBJ2-5; 8 nucleotides line up with TRBD1. Germline CDR1 MGHDK, CDR2 SYGVNS. This CDR3 has 13 residues. CDR3 nucleotide sequence: TGTGCCAGCAGTGAACGCCATGGGACAGGATCAGACTTC. Amino acids: CASSERHGTGSDF.

V and J are TRBV7-2 and TRBJ1-6; D perhaps matches TRBD1 (5 bases). The CDR3 is 14 amino acids. In germline, CDR1 is SGHTA, CDR2 FQGNSA. V dropped 5 bases and J dropped 6 bases, with 11 bases sitting between them. The CDR3 nucleotides are TGTGCCAGCAGCCCGGGACCGGTTAATTCACCCCTCCACTTT. Translation: CASSPGPVNSPLHF.

The CDR3 spells CASSPDGFYGYTF. Written as DNA, the CDR3 is TGTGCCAGCAGCCCGGACGGATTCTATGGCTACACCTTC. V and J are TRBV4-2 and TRBJ1-2; no firm D call. The CDR3 runs to 13 residues. V shed 4 bases and J shed 4 bases, with 10 bases lying between them. Germline V gene lookup returns CDR1 LGHNA and CDR2 YNFKEQ.

The V and J genes are TRBV7-2 and TRBJ2-3; no clear D. The CDR3 spans 14 residues. V shed 4 bases and J shed 3 bases, with 11 bases lying between them. The germline V gene encodes CDR1 SGHTA and CDR2 FQGNSA. CDR3 nucleotides: TGTGCCAGCAGCTGGGCTAGTATGACAGATACGCAGTATTTT. It codes for CASSWASMTDTQYF. Supplemented by reference TRBV7-2 and TRBJ2-3, the full variable domain reads GAGVSQSPSNKVTEKGKDVELRCDPISGHTALYWYRQSLGQGLEFLIYFQGNSAPDKSGLPSDRFSAERTGGSVSTLTIQRTQQEDSAVYLCASSWASMTDTQYFGPGTRLTVL.

This chain connects TRBV11-2 to TRBJ1-2; the D gene is possibly TRBD1 (6 bases). This CDR3 contains 15 residues. The V end was cut by 6 bases, the J end by 5 bases, with 19 bases between. Germline CDR1 reads SGHAT; CDR2 reads FQNNGV. CDR3: CASRQVGGEEYGYTF. CDR3 DNA: TGTGCCAGCAGACAAGTGGGGGGCGAGGAGTATGGCTACACCTTC.

This clone was picked up one time. The genes are TRBV5-1 and TRBJ1-1, with a tentative D call TRBD1 (5 bases). Germline-derived CDR1 and CDR2 are SGHRS and YFSETQ. The V and J ends lost 0 bases and 1 base respectively, with 10 bases between them. The length of the CDR3 is 15 residues. CDR3 DNA: TGCGCCAGCAGCTTGGTACAGGTCGCGAACACTGAAGCTTTCTTT. This encodes CASSLVQVANTEAFF.

Only a few counts were recorded for this clone. The germline gene is not matched at one end of the junction; a read error may be the cause. The chain couples TRBV5-6 to TRBJ1-2; possible D gene TRBD1, 6 bases. Per germline, CDR1 SGHDT and CDR2 YYEEEE. This CDR3 spans 14 amino acids. DNA of the CDR3: TGTGCCAGCAGCTTGGTGCAGGGGAACTCTGGCTACACCTTC. Protein product: CASSLVQGNSGYTF.